This TCR beta chain derives from a study of blood T cell repertoires in COVID-19. The overall study: Samples representing acute and convalescent COVID-19 were sourced from the United States, Italy and Spain. The analysed material was cDNA or gDNA that came from T cells, B-cell-depleted T cells, or PBMCs.

Patients of the Seattle cohort, enrolled during active infection, were followed longitudinally. The junction had 19 bases not matched to a gene; V was cut back by 5 bases and J by 13 bases. CDR1 SEHNR and CDR2 FQNEAQ come from the germline V gene (reference sequence). The length of the CDR3 is 17 residues. This clone has a handful of counts. Per the study methods: Amplification from reference gene primers served as the basis for estimated nucleated cell counts. TCRdb's copy holds only in-frame clones and misses some; the assay was immunoSEQ multiplex PCR. For V, J and clone size, that table is used; D and trimming come from the DNA. The sample holds hundreds of thousands of clones, about nine tenths seen once.

The TCR originated in a woman in her twenties or thirties with COVID-19, enrolled during active disease. Sequencing input: peripheral blood. The rearrangement joins TRBV7-9 to TRBJ1-6; 8 positions match TRBD1. CDR3 residues: CASSPIRQGPGPPPLHF. The DNA of the CDR3 is TGTGCCAGCAGCCCCATCCGACAGGGGCCCGGGCCCCCGCCCCTCCACTTT.